These 11 T cell receptor beta chains share one sample of origin, sequenced in a study of T-cell reconstitution after alpha-beta-depleted transplantation in children. Unique molecular identifiers were incorporated when the TCRbeta library was constructed. From the PCR reads, TCRdb called clonotypes with MiXCR, one entry per CDR3 protein. Of about 460,000 distinct CDR3 sequences in the sample, roughly a tenth were seen once. The material was PBMCs, obtained before TCRalphabeta/CD19-depleted stem cell transplant. The receptors originated from a child aged 2 to 10 with inherited bone marrow failure, due to receive a stem cell transplant.

This clonotype was counted many times. The genes are TRBV20-1 and TRBJ2-3; 9 bases match TRBD1. CDR1 and CDR2 (germline): DFQATT, SNEGSKA (reference sequence). This CDR3 has 12 amino acids. V shed 6 bases and J 5 bases; nucleotides not matched to a gene: 3. DNA of the CDR3: TGCAGTGCGGGACAGGGATTAGATACGCAGTATTTT. Translation: CSAGQGLDTQYF.

The chain has TRBV28 and TRBJ2-7; tentatively, D is TRBD2 (5 bases). Germline values: CDR1 MDHEN, CDR2 SYDVKM. V shed 5 bases and J shed 0 bases, with 14 bases lying between them. The CDR3 sequence is 15 residues long. DNA of the CDR3: TGTGCCAGCAGTCCCCACACGGGGAGCTCCTACGAGCAGTACTTC. Its translation: CASSPHTGSSYEQYF.

The chain joins TRBV7-9 to TRBJ2-7; D possibly corresponds to TRBD1 (6 bases). Germline V gene sequence: CDR1 SEHNR, CDR2 FQNEAQ (reference sequence). Deletions cut 4 bases from V and 2 bases from J, with 12 bases between. This CDR3 is 14 amino acids long. CDR3 bases: TGTGCCAGCAGCTCCCGGACAGAGCCCTACGAGCAGTACTTC. Protein product: CASSSRTEPYEQYF.

This clonotype was found many times. The genes are TRBV7-8 and TRBJ2-4, with D possibly being TRBD2 (5 bases). The CDR3 covers 15 residues. In germline, CDR1 is SGHVS, CDR2 FQNEAQ. The ends were cut back, 5 bases at V and 1 base at J, with 12 bases in the middle. This CDR3 reads CASSPSPWAKNIQYF. The DNA of the CDR3 is TGTGCCAGCAGCCCTAGCCCGTGGGCCAAAAACATTCAGTACTTC.

This clonotype was counted ten times or more. This sequence joins TRBV7-9 and TRBJ1-3; the D is unclear. CDR1 and CDR2 (germline): SEHNR, FQNEAQ (reference sequence). This CDR3 region has 16 residues. Between the trimmed V and J ends, which lost 1 base and 0 bases, there was a span of 10 bases. CDR3 protein: CASSLEAASSGNTIYF. The CDR3 nucleotides read TGTGCCAGCAGCTTAGAAGCGGCTTCCTCTGGAAACACCATATATTTT.

This clonotype was counted ten times or more. The rearrangement uses TRBV18 and TRBJ2-3; D is unclear. The V gene's germline CDR1 is KGHSH and CDR2 LQKENI. The CDR3 spans 16 residues. V lost 2 bases and J lost 0, with 12 bases in between. The CDR3 reads CASSPGTVSSTDTQYF. The DNA of the CDR3 is TGTGCCAGCTCACCAGGAACGGTTTCTAGCACAGATACGCAGTATTTT.

In this sample, this clonotype turned up many times. The chain is built from TRBV28 and TRBJ2-7; D might be TRBD2 (6 bases). This CDR3 spans 15 amino acids. Germline lookup yields CDR1 MDHEN and CDR2 SYDVKM. V was clipped by 2 bases and J by 3 bases, with 14 bases between them. The CDR3 DNA is TGTGCCAGCAGTTTAGACCGGGACTTCATCTACGAGCAGTACTTC. It is translated as CASSLDRDFIYEQYF. Together with reference TRBV28 and TRBJ2-7, the CDR3 gives the full variable domain: DVKVTQSSRYLVKRTGEKVFLECVQDMDHENMFWYRQDPGLGLRLIYFSYDVKMKEKGDIPEGYSVSREKKERFSLILESASTNQTSMYLCASSLDRDFIYEQYFGPGTRLTVT.

This clonotype was recorded at least ten times. V usage is TRBV9 and J usage is TRBJ2-2, with D possibly being TRBD2 (5 bases). V lost 1 base and J lost 4, with 11 bases in between. Germline V lookup: CDR1 SGDLS, CDR2 YYNGEE. The CDR3 contains 15 residues. CDR3 bases: TGTGCCAGCAGCGTATACTGGGGAGCCACCGGGGAGCTGTTTTTT. It codes for CASSVYWGATGELFF.

This clonotype was observed a few times. The genes are TRBV6-5 and TRBJ2-1; D tentatively reads TRBD1 or TRBD2 (5 bases each). V was pared by 6 bases and J by 7 bases, with 22 bases between. The CDR3 is 16 residues long. Germline CDR1 is MNHEY and CDR2 is SVGAGI. The CDR3 sequence is CASRFSGALGVNEQFF. CDR3 DNA: TGTGCCAGCAGGTTCTCCGGGGCCTTGGGTGTGAATGAGCAGTTCTTC.

In this sample, this clonotype turned up many times. The chain carries TRBV20-1 and TRBJ2-5; possible D gene TRBD1, 6 bases. Germline V CDR1 and CDR2: DFQATT, SNEGSKA (reference sequence). This CDR3 spans 11 amino acids. V lost 6 bases and J lost 5, with 10 bases in between. The CDR3 region has the DNA TGCAGTGCGAGACAGGCGGAGACCCAGTACTTC. This gives the protein CSARQAETQYF.

This clonotype was counted at least ten times. This chain joins TRBV12-3 or TRBV12-4 and TRBJ1-3; D gene unclear. V was trimmed by 6 bases and J by 0 bases, leaving 6 bases between them. This CDR3 is built from 13 residues. The CDR3 loop is CASRPYSGNTIYF. CDR3 in DNA: TGTGCCAGCAGACCCTACTCTGGAAACACCATATATTTT.